The 31 T cell receptor beta chains listed next were all sequenced from one sample in a study of blood T cell repertoires in COVID-19 (dated by TCRdb to about 2020). The library came from the immunoSEQ multiplex PCR assay. In TCRdb, the immuneACCESS table is reduced to in-frame sequences with V and J assigned. These tables do not hold every clone; where another copy was compared, an unresolved V gene accounts for under half, and the others remain unexplained. This sample lists 300,000 to 350,000 clones; 87% were detected once. The ten largest make up about 6% of the sample. The sample comprised peripheral blood. These TCRs come from a woman between 50 and 59 years old with COVID-19, enrolled during active disease.

This chain uses TRBV10-1 with TRBJ1-5; TRBD1 matches 9 bases. The length of the CDR3 is 18 residues. The V segment lost 2 bases and the J segment 0 bases; nucleotides outside the gene matches: 8. Germline V gene sequence: CDR1 WNHNN, CDR2 SYGVQD (reference sequence). As DNA, the CDR3 is TGCGCCAGCAGTGAGGTTAGGGACAGGGAATATAGCAATCAGCCCCAGCATTTT. It codes for CASSEVRDREYSNQPQHF.

The V gene is TRBV24-1, the J gene TRBJ1-1, with D tentatively TRBD1 (5 bases). Looked up from germline, CDR1 is KGHDR and CDR2 is SFDVKD. This CDR3 region has 15 residues. Trimming cost V 3 bases and J 1 base, with 11 bases left between them. The CDR3 coding sequence is TGTGCCACCAGTGATCCGACAGATTCGAACACTGAAGCTTTCTTT. It specifies CATSDPTDSNTEAFF.

This chain connects TRBV2 to TRBJ2-5; 14 bases line up with TRBD2. The CDR3 spans 19 residues. Germline V CDR1 and CDR2: SNHLY, FYNNEI. J was trimmed by 5 bases and V by 6 bases; bases with no gene match: 17. The CDR3 DNA is TGTGCCAGCAGCAGCCTACCCCTGGGACTAGCGGGAGCGGCCGAGACCCAGTACTTC. It translates to CASSSLPLGLAGAAETQYF.

This rearrangement joins TRBV7-2 to TRBJ2-5, with 7 bases matching TRBD1. Trimming took 5 bases from V and 3 from J; bases not matched to a gene: 3. Germline V gives CDR1 SGHTA, CDR2 FQGNSA. CDR3 length: 13 amino acids. The CDR3 nucleotides read TGTGCCAGCAGCCTCGGGACAGAAGAGACCCAGTACTTC. The encoded protein is CASSLGTEETQYF.

This clone is a singleton in its sample. The chain carries TRBV30 and TRBJ2-3, with D uncertain. The CDR3 spans 11 residues. In germline, CDR1 is GTSNPN, CDR2 SVGIG (reference sequence). The ends were cut back, 4 bases at V and 6 bases at J, with 8 bases in the middle. Here the CDR3 DNA reads TGTGCCTGGATTAGCAAGGATACGCAGTATTTT. Amino acids: CAWISKDTQYF. The full variable domain, its missing parts supplied by reference TRBV30 and TRBJ2-3, is SQTIHQWPATLVQPVGSPLSLECTVEGTSNPNLYWYRQAAGRGLQLLFYSVGIGQISSEVPQNLSASRPQDRQFILSSKKLLLSDSGFYLCAWISKDTQYFGPGTRLTVL.

The chain uses TRBV7-9 and TRBJ1-3; D ambiguous. V was pared by 5 bases and J by 2 bases, with 10 bases between. There are 14 residues in the CDR3. Germline V lookup: CDR1 SEHNR, CDR2 FQNEAQ (reference sequence). In DNA form, the CDR3 reads TGTGCCAGCAGCCCAGGTCCTCCTGGAAACACCATATATTTT. This codes for CASSPGPPGNTIYF. The full variable domain, with the rest looked up from reference TRBV7-9 and TRBJ1-3, is DTGVSQNPRHKITKRGQNVTFRCDPISEHNRLYWYRQTLGQGPEFLTYFQNEAQLEKSRLLSDRFSAERPKGSFSTLEIQRTEQGDSAMYLCASSPGPPGNTIYFGEGSWLTVV.

The chain recombines TRBV19 with TRBJ2-2; 12 nucleotides line up with TRBD2. Germline V gives CDR1 LNHDA, CDR2 SQIVND (reference sequence). The CDR3 is 14 amino acids. The J segment lost 4 bases and the V segment lost 7 bases, leaving 1 base of the junction unmatched. CDR3 residues: CASTSGRATGELFF. CDR3 nucleotides: TGTGCCAGTACTAGCGGGAGGGCCACCGGGGAGCTGTTTTTT.

V is TRBV2 and J is TRBJ1-2, with D tentatively TRBD1 (6 bases). The CDR3 has 14 amino acids. Trimming pared 6 bases from V and 8 bases from J, leaving 19 bases between. Per germline, CDR1 SNHLY and CDR2 FYNNEI. The CDR3: CASRTARGGSGYTF. CDR3 nucleotides: TGTGCCAGCAGGACCGCGAGGGGGGGCTCGGGCTACACCTTC.

The chain carries TRBV7-2 and TRBJ2-5; TRBD2 agrees at 7 bases. CDR3 length: 15 amino acids. Trimming cost V 7 bases and J 5 bases; bases outside gene matches: 13. Germline V gives CDR1 SGHTA, CDR2 FQGNSA. CDR3 in amino acids: CASTINGGGPETQYF. The DNA for the CDR3 is TGTGCCAGCACTATTAATGGGGGAGGGCCGGAGACCCAGTACTTC.

The sample holds one count of this clone. The chain carries TRBV6-5 and TRBJ2-2; D is uncertain. Deletions cut 3 bases from V and 5 bases from J, with 13 bases between. CDR1 and CDR2 from the germline V gene are MNHEY and SVGAGI. This CDR3 spans 15 amino acids. The CDR3 protein is CASSYRGGVTGELFF. The CDR3 nucleotides are TGTGCCAGCAGTTATAGAGGTGGTGTTACCGGGGAGCTGTTTTTT.

The V and J genes are TRBV7-2 and TRBJ1-3, with a possible D match to TRBD1 (6 bases). The germline CDR1 and CDR2 sequences are SGHTA and FQGNSA. Deletions cut 5 bases from V and 4 bases from J, with 15 bases between. This CDR3 is 15 amino acids long. The CDR3 loop is CASSPTGLKGNTIYF. CDR3 DNA sequence: TGTGCCAGCAGCCCTACAGGGTTGAAGGGAAACACCATATATTTT. Combining the CDR3 with reference TRBV7-2 and TRBJ1-3 gives the whole variable domain GAGVSQSPSNKVTEKGKDVELRCDPISGHTALYWYRQSLGQGLEFLIYFQGNSAPDKSGLPSDRFSAERTGGSVSTLTIQRTQQEDSAVYLCASSPTGLKGNTIYFGEGSWLTVV.

The rearrangement links TRBV20-1 to TRBJ1-1; 8 nucleotides align to TRBD1. V dropped 3 bases and J dropped 5; count of bases not matched to a gene: 8. The CDR3 spans 14 residues. Germline lookup yields CDR1 DFQATT and CDR2 SNEGSKA (reference sequence). CDR3 nucleotide sequence: TGCAGTGCTAGTGCAGGGGGCGCGGTTACTGAAGCTTTCTTT. Protein: CSASAGGAVTEAFF.

CDR3 in amino acids: CASSIASTGGYNSPLHF. The CDR3 bases are TGTGCCAGTAGTATAGCGTCGACAGGGGGCTATAATTCACCCCTCCACTTT. The chain recombines TRBV19 with TRBJ1-6; 9 positions match TRBD1. With 1 base clipped from V and 3 bases from J, the junction kept 4 bases outside the gene matches. The germline V gene has CDR1 LNHDA and CDR2 SQIVND (reference sequence). This CDR3 contains 17 residues.

The V and J genes are TRBV12-5 and TRBJ2-3; 9 bases line up with TRBD1. The CDR3 has 15 residues. Germline values: CDR1 LGHNT, CDR2 FRNRAP. The J segment lost 6 bases and the V segment lost 4 bases, leaving 8 bases of the junction unmatched. The CDR3 protein is CASGSGTGYADTQYF. CDR3 coding DNA: TGTGCTAGTGGTTCCGGGACAGGGTATGCGGATACGCAGTATTTT.

V usage is TRBV28 and J usage is TRBJ2-1, with D maybe TRBD2 (6 bases). The CDR3 loop spans 14 amino acids. Germline V lookup: CDR1 MDHEN, CDR2 SYDVKM. V lost 3 bases, J lost 7 bases, and 13 bases lay in between. In DNA, the CDR3 is TGTGCCAGCAGTTTGGGGGACCGGGGGAATGAGCAGTTCTTC. Protein product: CASSLGDRGNEQFF. The entire variable domain, with the rest obtained from reference TRBV28 and TRBJ2-1, is as follows: DVKVTQSSRYLVKRTGEKVFLECVQDMDHENMFWYRQDPGLGLRLIYFSYDVKMKEKGDIPEGYSVSREKKERFSLILESASTNQTSMYLCASSLGDRGNEQFFGPGTRLTVL.

The rearrangement joins TRBV5-4 to TRBJ2-7; 7 nucleotides line up with TRBD1. CDR1 is SGHNT and CDR2 is YYREEE in the germline V gene (reference sequence). After removal of 3 bases from V and 2 bases from J, the junction contained 2 bases not matched to a gene. This CDR3 comprises 13 residues. As DNA, the CDR3 is TGTGCCAGCAGCTCGGGACAGACCTACGAGCAGTACTTC. It translates to CASSSGQTYEQYF.

The genes are TRBV5-6 and TRBJ1-5; possible D gene TRBD1, 5 bases. V lost 2 bases and J 7 bases, leaving 16 bases between the germline ends. CDR1 and CDR2 from the germline V gene are SGHDT and YYEEEE. The CDR3 is 15 residues long. The CDR3 is CASSFGSSGYQPQHF. The DNA of the CDR3 is TGTGCCAGCAGCTTTGGCTCCTCAGGGTACCAGCCCCAGCATTTT.

The CDR3 is CASSPPVGQGEAFF. CDR3 DNA sequence: TGTGCCAGCAGCCCCCCGGTGGGACAAGGTGAAGCTTTCTTT. This chain connects TRBV11-3 to TRBJ1-1, with D perhaps matching TRBD1 (6 bases). The CDR3 totals 14 residues. V shed 5 bases and J shed 7 bases, with 17 bases lying between them. Germline V gene lookup returns CDR1 SGHNT and CDR2 YENEEA.

V is TRBV7-9 and J is TRBJ2-7; 7 bases align to TRBD1. The CDR3 covers 14 residues. CDR1 is SEHNR, CDR2 FQNEAQ, per germline (reference sequence). The J segment lost 3 bases and the V segment lost 6 bases, leaving 8 bases of the junction unmatched. CDR3 amino acids: CASRSDRAYYEQYF. CDR3 DNA sequence: TGTGCCAGCAGAAGCGACAGGGCTTACTACGAGCAGTACTTC.

This chain links TRBV9 with TRBJ2-1, with 13 nucleotides matching TRBD2. The CDR3 is made up of 18 amino acids. CDR1 is SGDLS and CDR2 is YYNGEE in the germline V gene. Losses at the gene ends were 3 bases for V and 7 bases for J; bases not matched to a gene: 13. CDR3 sequence reads: CASSAETSGRAFRNEQFF. For the CDR3, the DNA is TGTGCCAGCAGCGCCGAAACTAGCGGGAGGGCCTTCAGGAATGAGCAGTTCTTC.

V and J are TRBV7-2 and TRBJ2-7; 10 bases are shared with TRBD2. The CDR3 is 15 residues long. Germline CDR1 is SGHTA and CDR2 is FQGNSA. Losses at the gene ends were 2 bases for V and 0 bases for J; bases not matched to a gene: 1. The CDR3 protein is CASSLIAGGSYEQYF. The CDR3 nucleotides are TGTGCCAGCAGCTTAATAGCGGGAGGCTCCTACGAGCAGTACTTC.

CDR3 DNA sequence: TGTGCCAGCAGCTTAACAGGGGGCTCAGAGACCCAGTACTTC. Translated, it gives CASSLTGGSETQYF. This chain links TRBV7-3 with TRBJ2-5, with TRBD1 identical over 7 bases. The CDR3 runs to 14 residues. Germline lookup yields CDR1 SGHTA and CDR2 FQGTGA. The V gene end was trimmed by 0 bases and the J gene end by 4 bases; junction bases not matched to a gene: 2.

The chain joins TRBV30 to TRBJ1-6; 8 bases agree with TRBD1. The germline CDR1 and CDR2 sequences are GTSNPN and SVGIG (reference sequence). V gave up 0 bases and J gave up 7 bases; unmatched junction bases: 11. The CDR3 is 17 residues long. The CDR3, as DNA: TGTGCCTGGAGTGTACGCGGGAGCCGGGACAGGAATTCACCCCTCCACTTT. Translated, it gives CAWSVRGSRDRNSPLHF.

DNA for the CDR3: TGTGCCAGCAGTCGACAGGGTGGGAGCACTGAAGCTTTCTTT. Translated, it gives CASSRQGGSTEAFF. The chain is built from TRBV2 and TRBJ1-1; 7 positions agree with TRBD1. This CDR3 is built from 14 residues. Germline values: CDR1 SNHLY, CDR2 FYNNEI. V lost 5 bases to trimming and J lost 4 bases; unmatched junction nucleotides: 7.

V usage is TRBV5-4 and J usage is TRBJ2-7; 11 bases match TRBD2. Trimming cost V 4 bases and J 2 bases; bases outside gene matches: 8. The CDR3 is 16 residues long. CDR1 and CDR2 from the germline V gene are SGHNT and YYREEE (reference sequence). The CDR3 nucleotides read TGTGCCAGCAGCACCCAAAAACTAGCGGGAGCCTACGAGCAGTACTTC. Encoded protein: CASSTQKLAGAYEQYF.

This rearrangement joins TRBV7-9 to TRBJ1-4; tentative D call: TRBD1 (5 bases). CDR1 is SEHNR and CDR2 is FQNEAQ in the germline V gene (reference sequence). Trimming pared 1 base from V and 7 bases from J, leaving 13 bases between. There are 15 residues in the CDR3. As DNA, the CDR3 is TGTGCCAGCAGCTTAGGAGAGGGGAGGAGTGAAAAACTGTTTTTT. This encodes CASSLGEGRSEKLFF.

The V and J genes are TRBV18 and TRBJ2-7; 8 bases agree with TRBD2. Germline values: CDR1 KGHSH, CDR2 LQKENI. The CDR3 runs 15 residues. V was pared by 0 bases and J by 9 bases, with 10 bases of the junction left unmatched. DNA for the CDR3: TGTGCCAGCTCACCACCGGGGGTAGCGGGATCAGTGCAGTACTTC. This gives the protein CASSPPGVAGSVQYF.

The genes are TRBV7-8 and TRBJ1-6, with 11 bases identical to TRBD1. CDR1 and CDR2 (germline): SGHVS, FQNEAQ. The length of the CDR3 is 15 residues. The J segment lost 9 bases and the V segment lost 1 base, leaving 2 bases of the junction unmatched. CDR3 nucleotide sequence: TGTGCCAGCAGCTTAGGGGACAGGGGGAGTTCACCCCTCCACTTT. Encoded protein: CASSLGDRGSSPLHF.

The chain links TRBV10-3 to TRBJ2-1; D might be TRBD1 (5 bases). Germline V gene data show CDR1 as ENHRY and CDR2 as SYGVKD. V lost 3 bases and J 1 base, leaving 10 bases between the germline ends. CDR3 length: 15 amino acids. CDR3 region: CAISESRQSYNEQFF. The CDR3 bases are TGTGCCATCAGTGAAAGTAGACAGTCCTACAATGAGCAGTTCTTC.

The chain is built from TRBV29-1 and TRBJ2-1, with a possible D match to TRBD2 (6 bases). The CDR3 is made up of 13 amino acids. V gave up 6 bases and J gave up 8 bases, with 17 bases separating them. The germline gives CDR1 SQVTM, CDR2 ANQGSEA. The CDR3 DNA is TGCAGCGTCGACATCAGACTAGGCGATGAGCAGTTCTTC. This translates into CSVDIRLGDEQFF.

The chain combines TRBV30 with TRBJ1-5; 9 positions agree with TRBD1. This CDR3 has 19 amino acids. V was clipped by 0 bases and J by 1 base; unmatched bases: 13. CDR1 and CDR2 (germline): GTSNPN, SVGIG (reference sequence). The CDR3 loop reads CAWSVQDRGFSWSNQPQHF. The CDR3 DNA reads as TGTGCCTGGAGTGTACAGGACAGGGGATTTAGTTGGAGCAATCAGCCCCAGCATTTT.